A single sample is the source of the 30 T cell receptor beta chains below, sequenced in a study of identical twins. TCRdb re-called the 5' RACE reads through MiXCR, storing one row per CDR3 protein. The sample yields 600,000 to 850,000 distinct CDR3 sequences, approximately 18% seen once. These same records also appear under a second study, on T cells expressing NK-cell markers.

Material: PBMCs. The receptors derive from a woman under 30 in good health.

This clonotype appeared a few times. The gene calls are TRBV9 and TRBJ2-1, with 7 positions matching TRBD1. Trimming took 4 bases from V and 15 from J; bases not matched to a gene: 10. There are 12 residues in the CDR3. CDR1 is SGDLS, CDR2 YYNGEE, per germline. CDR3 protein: CASSPQGVQTFF. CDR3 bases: TGTGCCAGCAGCCCCCAGGGGGTACAGACGTTCTTC.

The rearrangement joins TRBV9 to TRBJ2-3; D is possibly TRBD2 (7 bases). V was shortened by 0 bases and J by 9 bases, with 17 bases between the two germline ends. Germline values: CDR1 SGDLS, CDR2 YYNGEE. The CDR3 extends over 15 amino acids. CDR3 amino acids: CASSVGGGATRTQYF. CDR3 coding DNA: TGTGCCAGCAGCGTAGGTGGGGGGGCTACAAGGACGCAGTATTTT.

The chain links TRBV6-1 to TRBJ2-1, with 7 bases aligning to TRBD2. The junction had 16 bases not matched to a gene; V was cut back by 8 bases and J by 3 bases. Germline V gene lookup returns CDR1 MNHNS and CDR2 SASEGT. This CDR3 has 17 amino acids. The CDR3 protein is CASPPVGLEIGYNEQFF. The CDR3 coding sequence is TGTGCCAGCCCTCCCGTTGGACTAGAGATCGGCTACAATGAGCAGTTCTTC.

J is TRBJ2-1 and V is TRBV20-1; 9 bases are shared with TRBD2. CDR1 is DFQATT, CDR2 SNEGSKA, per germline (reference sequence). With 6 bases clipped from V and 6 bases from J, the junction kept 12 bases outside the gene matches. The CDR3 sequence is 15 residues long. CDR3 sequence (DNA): TGCAGTGCCCGCCACCATAGCGGGAGTCGCAATGAGCAGTTCTTC. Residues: CSARHHSGSRNEQFF.

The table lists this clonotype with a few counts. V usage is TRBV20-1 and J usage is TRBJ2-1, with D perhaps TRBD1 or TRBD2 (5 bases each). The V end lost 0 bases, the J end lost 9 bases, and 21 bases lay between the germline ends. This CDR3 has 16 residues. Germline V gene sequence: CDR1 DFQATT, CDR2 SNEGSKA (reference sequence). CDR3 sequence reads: CSARDIVALHGTEQFF. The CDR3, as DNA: TGCAGTGCTAGAGATATCGTGGCCCTCCACGGGACTGAGCAGTTCTTC.

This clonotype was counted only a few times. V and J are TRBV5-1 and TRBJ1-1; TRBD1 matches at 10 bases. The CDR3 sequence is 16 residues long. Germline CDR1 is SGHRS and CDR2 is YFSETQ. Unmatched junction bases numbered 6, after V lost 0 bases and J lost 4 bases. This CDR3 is CASSLGDRGIGTEAFF. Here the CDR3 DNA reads TGCGCCAGCAGCTTGGGGGACAGGGGTATTGGCACTGAAGCTTTCTTT.

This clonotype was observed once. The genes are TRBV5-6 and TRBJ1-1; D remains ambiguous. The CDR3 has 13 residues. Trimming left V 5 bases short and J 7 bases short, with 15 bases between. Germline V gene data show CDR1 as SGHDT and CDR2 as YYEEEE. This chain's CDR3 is CASSPPGPREAFF. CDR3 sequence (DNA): TGTGCCAGCAGTCCACCAGGACCCCGTGAAGCTTTCTTT.

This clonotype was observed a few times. DNA for the CDR3: TGTGCCAGCTCTAAAACAGGGGTGAACACTGAAGCTTTCTTT. Residues: CASSKTGVNTEAFF. This chain joins TRBV6-1 and TRBJ1-1, with 7 bases identical to TRBD1. The CDR3 is made up of 14 amino acids. With V trimmed by 8 bases and J by 0 bases, 6 bases remained unmatched. Germline values: CDR1 MNHNS, CDR2 SASEGT.

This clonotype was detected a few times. CDR3 nucleotides: TGTGCCAGCAGTTCGGGTTGGACATTTAGATACGAGCAGTACTTC. Translated, it gives CASSSGWTFRYEQYF. This rearrangement joins TRBV6-2 or TRBV6-3 to TRBJ2-7; D may be TRBD1 (5 bases). Germline V gene sequence: CDR1 MNHEY, CDR2 SVGEGT. This CDR3 has 15 amino acids. Trimming stripped 4 bases from V and 4 bases from J, with 17 bases between.

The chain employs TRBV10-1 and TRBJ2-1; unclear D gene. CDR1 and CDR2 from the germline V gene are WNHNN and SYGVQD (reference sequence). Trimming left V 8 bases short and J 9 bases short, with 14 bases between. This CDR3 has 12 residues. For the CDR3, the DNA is TGCGCCAGCGGGTCCTCTCCCGCTGAGCAGTTCTTC. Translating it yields CASGSSPAEQFF.

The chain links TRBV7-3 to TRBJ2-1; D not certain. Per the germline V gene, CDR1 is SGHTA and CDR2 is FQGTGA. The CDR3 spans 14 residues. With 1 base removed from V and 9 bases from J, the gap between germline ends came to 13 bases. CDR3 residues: CASSLNPGFGEQFF. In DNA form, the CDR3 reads TGTGCCAGCAGCTTAAATCCGGGCTTCGGTGAGCAGTTCTTC. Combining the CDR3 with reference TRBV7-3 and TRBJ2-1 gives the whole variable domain GAGVSQTPSNKVTEKGKYVELRCDPISGHTALYWYRQSLGQGPEFLIYFQGTGAADDSGLPNDRFFAVRPEGSVSTLKIQRTERGDSAVYLCASSLNPGFGEQFFGPGTRLTVL.

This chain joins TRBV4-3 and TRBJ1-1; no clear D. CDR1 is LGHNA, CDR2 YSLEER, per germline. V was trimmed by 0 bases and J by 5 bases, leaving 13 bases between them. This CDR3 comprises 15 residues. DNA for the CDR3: TGCGCCAGCAGCCAAGATAGTGATGGGGTTACTGAAGCTTTCTTT. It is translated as CASSQDSDGVTEAFF.

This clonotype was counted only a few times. CDR3 sequence reads: CASRAGLRETQYF. CDR3 bases: TGTGCCAGCAGGGCGGGACTAAGAGAGACCCAGTACTTC. The rearrangement joins TRBV2 to TRBJ2-5, with 7 bases lining up with TRBD2. The CDR3 consists of 13 residues. Germline values: CDR1 SNHLY, CDR2 FYNNEI. Germline trimming cut 6 bases from V and 4 bases from J; bases unmatched to any gene: 5.

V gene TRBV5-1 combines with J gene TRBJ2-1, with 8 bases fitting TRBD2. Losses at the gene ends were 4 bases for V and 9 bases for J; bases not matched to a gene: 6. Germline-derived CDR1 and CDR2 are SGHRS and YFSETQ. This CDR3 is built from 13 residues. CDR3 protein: CASSTAGGAEQFF. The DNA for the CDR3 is TGCGCCAGCAGCACCGCGGGGGGCGCTGAGCAGTTCTTC.

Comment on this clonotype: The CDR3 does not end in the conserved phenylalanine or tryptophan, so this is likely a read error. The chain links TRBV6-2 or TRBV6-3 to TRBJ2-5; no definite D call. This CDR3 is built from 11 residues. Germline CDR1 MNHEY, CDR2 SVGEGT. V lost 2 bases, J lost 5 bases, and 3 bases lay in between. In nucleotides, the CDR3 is TGTGCCAGCAGTTACGCGGAGACCCAGTACATC. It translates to CASSYAETQYI.

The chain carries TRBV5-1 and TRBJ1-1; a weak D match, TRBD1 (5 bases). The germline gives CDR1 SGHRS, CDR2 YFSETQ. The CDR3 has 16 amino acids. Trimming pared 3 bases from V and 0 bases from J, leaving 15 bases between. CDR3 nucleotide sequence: TGCGCCAGCAGCTCCACAGGATGGCCCGTGAACACTGAAGCTTTCTTT. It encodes CASSSTGWPVNTEAFF.

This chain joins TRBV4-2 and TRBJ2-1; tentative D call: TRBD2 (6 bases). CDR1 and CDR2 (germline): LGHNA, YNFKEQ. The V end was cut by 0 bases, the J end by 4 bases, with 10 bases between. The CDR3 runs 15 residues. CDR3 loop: CASSQDPGGYNEQFF. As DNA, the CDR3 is TGTGCCAGCAGCCAAGATCCCGGGGGATACAATGAGCAGTTCTTC.

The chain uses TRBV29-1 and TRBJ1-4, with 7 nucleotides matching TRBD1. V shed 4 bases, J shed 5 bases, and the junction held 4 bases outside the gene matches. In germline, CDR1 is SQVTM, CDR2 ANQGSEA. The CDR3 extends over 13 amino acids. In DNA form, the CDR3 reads TGCAGCGTTGCGGACAGGTCGAATGAAAAACTGTTTTTT. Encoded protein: CSVADRSNEKLFF.

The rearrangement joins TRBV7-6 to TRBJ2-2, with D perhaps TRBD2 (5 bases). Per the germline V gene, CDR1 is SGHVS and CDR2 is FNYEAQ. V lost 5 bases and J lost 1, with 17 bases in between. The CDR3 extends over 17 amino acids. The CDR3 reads CASSTEADWRNTGELFF. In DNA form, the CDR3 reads TGTGCCAGCAGCACGGAAGCGGACTGGAGGAACACCGGGGAGCTGTTTTTT.

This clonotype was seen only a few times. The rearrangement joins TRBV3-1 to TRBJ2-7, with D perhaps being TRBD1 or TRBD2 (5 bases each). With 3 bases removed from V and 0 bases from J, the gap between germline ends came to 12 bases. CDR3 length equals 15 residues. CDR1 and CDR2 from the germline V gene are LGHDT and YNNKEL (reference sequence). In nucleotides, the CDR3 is TGTGCCAGCAGCCACCCGGGACCGATCTCCTACGAGCAGTACTTC. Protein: CASSHPGPISYEQYF.

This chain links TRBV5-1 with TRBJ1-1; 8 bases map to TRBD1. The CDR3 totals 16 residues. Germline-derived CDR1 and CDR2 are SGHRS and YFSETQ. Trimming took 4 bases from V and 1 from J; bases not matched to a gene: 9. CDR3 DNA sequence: TGCGCCAGCAGCCAGGACAGGGTTGGGAGGAACACTGAAGCTTTCTTT. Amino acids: CASSQDRVGRNTEAFF.

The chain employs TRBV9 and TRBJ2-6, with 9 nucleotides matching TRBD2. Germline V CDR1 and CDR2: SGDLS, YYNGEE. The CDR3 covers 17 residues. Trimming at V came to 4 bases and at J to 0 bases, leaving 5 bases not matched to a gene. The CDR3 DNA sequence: TGTGCCAGCAGCCTGACTAGCGGCAGCTCTGGGGCCAACGTCCTGACTTTC. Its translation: CASSLTSGSSGANVLTF. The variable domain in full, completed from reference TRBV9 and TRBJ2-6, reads DSGVTQTPKHLITATGQRVTLRCSPRSGDLSVYWYQQSLDQGLQFLIQYYNGEERAKGNILERFSAQQFPDLHSELNLSSLELGDSALYFCASSLTSGSSGANVLTFGAGSRLTVL.

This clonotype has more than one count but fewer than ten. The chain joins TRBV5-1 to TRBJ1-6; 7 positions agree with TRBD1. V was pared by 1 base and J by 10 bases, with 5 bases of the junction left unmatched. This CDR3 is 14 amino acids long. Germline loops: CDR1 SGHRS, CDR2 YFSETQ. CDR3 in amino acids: CASSLSQGMSPLHF. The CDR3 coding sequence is TGCGCCAGCAGCTTGTCACAGGGGATGTCACCCCTCCACTTT.

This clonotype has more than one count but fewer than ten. In DNA, the CDR3 is TGCGCCAGCAGCTTGGGGGGCATGGGGGAAAAACTGTTTTTT. It translates to CASSLGGMGEKLFF. The genes are TRBV5-1 and TRBJ1-4, with D possibly TRBD1 on 5 matching bases. With 0 bases removed from V and 8 bases from J, the gap between germline ends came to 11 bases. CDR3 length: 14 amino acids. Germline values: CDR1 SGHRS, CDR2 YFSETQ. The full variable domain, in which reference TRBV5-1 and TRBJ1-4 provide the parts outside the CDR3, is KAGVTQTPRYLIKTRGQQVTLSCSPISGHRSVSWYQQTPGQGLQFLFEYFSETQRNKGNFPGRFSGRQFSNSRSEMNVSTLELGDSALYLCASSLGGMGEKLFFGSGTQLSVL.

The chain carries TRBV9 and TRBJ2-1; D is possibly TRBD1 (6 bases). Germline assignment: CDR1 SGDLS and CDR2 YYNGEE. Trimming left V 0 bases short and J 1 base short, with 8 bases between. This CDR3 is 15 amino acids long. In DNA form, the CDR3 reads TGTGCCAGCAGCGTAGAGGGGGATTCCTACAATGAGCAGTTCTTC. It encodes CASSVEGDSYNEQFF.

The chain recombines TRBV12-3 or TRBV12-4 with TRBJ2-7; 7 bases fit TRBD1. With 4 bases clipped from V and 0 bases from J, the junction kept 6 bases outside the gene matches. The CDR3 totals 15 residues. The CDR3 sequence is CASSSGQTPSYEQYF. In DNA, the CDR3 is TGTGCCAGCAGTTCGGGACAGACGCCCTCCTACGAGCAGTACTTC.

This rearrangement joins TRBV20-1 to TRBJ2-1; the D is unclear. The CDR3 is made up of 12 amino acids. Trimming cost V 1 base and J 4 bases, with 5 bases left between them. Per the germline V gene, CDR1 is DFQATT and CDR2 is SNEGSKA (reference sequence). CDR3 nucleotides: TGCAGTGCTAGAGTCCCGTACAATGAGCAGTTCTTC. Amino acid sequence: CSARVPYNEQFF.

The CDR3 region has the DNA TGCAGTGCTAGACCCATTTCCCATGAGACCCAGTACTTC. It encodes CSARPISHETQYF. V gene TRBV20-1 combines with J gene TRBJ2-5, with D uncertain. Germline values: CDR1 DFQATT, CDR2 SNEGSKA (reference sequence). The V gene lost 2 bases and the J gene lost 5 bases, with 12 bases spanning the gap. The CDR3 runs to 13 residues.

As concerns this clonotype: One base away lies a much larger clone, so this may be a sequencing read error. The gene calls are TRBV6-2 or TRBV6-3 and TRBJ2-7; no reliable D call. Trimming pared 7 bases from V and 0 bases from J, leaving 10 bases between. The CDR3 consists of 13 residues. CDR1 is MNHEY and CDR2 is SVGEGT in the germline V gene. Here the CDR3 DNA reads TGTGCCAGCAACTTAAGGAGCTCCTACGAGCAGTACTTC. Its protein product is CASNLRSSYEQYF.

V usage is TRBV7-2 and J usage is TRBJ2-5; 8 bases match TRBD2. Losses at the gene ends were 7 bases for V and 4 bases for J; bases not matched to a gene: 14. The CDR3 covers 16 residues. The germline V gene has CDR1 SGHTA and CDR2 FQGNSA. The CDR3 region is CASTLRGGSGRETQYF. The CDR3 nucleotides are TGTGCCAGCACCCTTCGGGGGGGTTCGGGGAGAGAGACCCAGTACTTC.